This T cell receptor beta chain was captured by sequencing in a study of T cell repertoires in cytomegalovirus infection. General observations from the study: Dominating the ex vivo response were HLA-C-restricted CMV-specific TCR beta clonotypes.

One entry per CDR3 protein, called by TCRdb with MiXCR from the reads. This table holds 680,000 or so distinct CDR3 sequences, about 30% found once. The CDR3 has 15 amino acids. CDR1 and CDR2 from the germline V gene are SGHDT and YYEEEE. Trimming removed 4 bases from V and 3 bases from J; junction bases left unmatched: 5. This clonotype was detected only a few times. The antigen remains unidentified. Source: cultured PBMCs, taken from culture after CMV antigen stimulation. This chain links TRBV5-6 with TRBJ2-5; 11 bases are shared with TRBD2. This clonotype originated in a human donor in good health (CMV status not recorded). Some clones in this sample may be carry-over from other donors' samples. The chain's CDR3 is CASSPLGLAEETQYF. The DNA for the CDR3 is TGTGCCAGCAGCCCTCTGGGACTAGCGGAAGAGACCCAGTACTTC. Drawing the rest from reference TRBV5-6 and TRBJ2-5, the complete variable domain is DAGVTQSPTHLIKTRGQQVTLRCSPKSGHDTVSWYQQALGQGPQFIFQYYEEEERQRGNFPDRFSGHQFPNYSSELNVNALLLGDSALYLCASSPLGLAEETQYFGPGTRLLVL.